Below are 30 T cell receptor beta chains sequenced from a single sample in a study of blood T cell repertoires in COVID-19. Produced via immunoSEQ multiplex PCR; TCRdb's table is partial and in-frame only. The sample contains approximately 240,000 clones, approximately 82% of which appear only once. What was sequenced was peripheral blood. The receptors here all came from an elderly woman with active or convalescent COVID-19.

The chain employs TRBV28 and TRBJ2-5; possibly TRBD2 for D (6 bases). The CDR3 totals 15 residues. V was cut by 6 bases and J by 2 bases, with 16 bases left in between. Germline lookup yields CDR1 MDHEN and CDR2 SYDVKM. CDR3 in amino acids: CASRRTGTRQETQYF. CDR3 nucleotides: TGTGCCAGCAGACGTACCGGGACTCGACAAGAGACCCAGTACTTC.

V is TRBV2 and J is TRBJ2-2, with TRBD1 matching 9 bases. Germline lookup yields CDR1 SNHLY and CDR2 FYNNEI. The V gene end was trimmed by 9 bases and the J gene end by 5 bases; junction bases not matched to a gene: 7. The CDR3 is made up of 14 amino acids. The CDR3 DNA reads TGTGCCAGTACGGGACAGGGTGGAACCGGGGAGCTGTTTTTT. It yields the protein CASTGQGGTGELFF. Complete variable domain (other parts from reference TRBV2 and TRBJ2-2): EPEVTQTPSHQVTQMGQEVILRCVPISNHLYFYWYRQILGQKVEFLVSFYNNEISEKSEIFDDQFSVERPDGSNFTLKIRSTKLEDSAMYFCASTGQGGTGELFFGEGSRLTVL.

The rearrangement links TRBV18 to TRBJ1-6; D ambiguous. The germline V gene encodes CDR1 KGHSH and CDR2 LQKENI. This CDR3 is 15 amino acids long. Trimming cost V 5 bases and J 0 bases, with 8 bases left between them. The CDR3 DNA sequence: TGTGCCAGCTCAACTACGAGCTCCTATAATTCACCCCTCCACTTT. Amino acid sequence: CASSTTSSYNSPLHF. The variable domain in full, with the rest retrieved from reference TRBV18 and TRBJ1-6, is NAGVMQNPRHLVRRRGQEARLRCSPMKGHSHVYWYRQLPEEGLKFMVYLQKENIIDESGMPKERFSAEFPKEGPSILRIQQVVRGDSAAYFCASSTTSSYNSPLHFGNGTRLTVT.

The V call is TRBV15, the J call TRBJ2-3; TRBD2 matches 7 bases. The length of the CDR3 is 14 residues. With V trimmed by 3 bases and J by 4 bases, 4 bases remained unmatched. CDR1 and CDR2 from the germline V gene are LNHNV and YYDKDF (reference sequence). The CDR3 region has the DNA TGTGCCACCAGCAGGGGGAGGGCGGCAGATACGCAGTATTTT. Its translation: CATSRGRAADTQYF.

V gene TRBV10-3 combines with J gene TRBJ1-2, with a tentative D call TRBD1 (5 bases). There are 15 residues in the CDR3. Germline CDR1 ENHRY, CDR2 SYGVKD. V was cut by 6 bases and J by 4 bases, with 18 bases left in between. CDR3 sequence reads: CAISVGGSPSYGYTF. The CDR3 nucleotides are TGTGCCATCAGCGTCGGGGGTTCCCCCTCCTATGGCTACACCTTC.

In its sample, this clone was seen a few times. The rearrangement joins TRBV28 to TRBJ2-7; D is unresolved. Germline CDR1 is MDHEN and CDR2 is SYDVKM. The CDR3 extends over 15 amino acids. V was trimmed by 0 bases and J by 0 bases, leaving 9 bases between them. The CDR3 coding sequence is TGTGCCAGCAGTTTATGGGCCACGTCCTCCTACGAGCAGTACTTC. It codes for CASSLWATSSYEQYF.

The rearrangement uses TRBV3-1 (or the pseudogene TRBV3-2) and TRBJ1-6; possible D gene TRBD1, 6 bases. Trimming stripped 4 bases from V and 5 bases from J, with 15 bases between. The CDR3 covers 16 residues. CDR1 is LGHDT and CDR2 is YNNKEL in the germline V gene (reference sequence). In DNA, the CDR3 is TGTGCCAGCAGCCCGTCAGGGGTGGCCAATAATTCACCCCTCCACTTT. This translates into CASSPSGVANNSPLHF.

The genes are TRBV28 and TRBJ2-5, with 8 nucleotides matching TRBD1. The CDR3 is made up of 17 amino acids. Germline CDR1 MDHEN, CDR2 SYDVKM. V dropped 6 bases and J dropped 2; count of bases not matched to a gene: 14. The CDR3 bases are TGTGCCAGCAGACCGTCTTGGGGGACAGGAAATCAAGAGACCCAGTACTTC. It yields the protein CASRPSWGTGNQETQYF.

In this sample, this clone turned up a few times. CDR3 amino acids: CASSFLTGGSSGYTF. The CDR3 region has the DNA TGTGCCAGCAGTTTTCTGACAGGGGGAAGTAGTGGCTACACCTTC. The chain employs TRBV27 and TRBJ1-2; 9 positions agree with TRBD1. J lost 7 bases, V lost 3 bases, and 9 bases had no gene match. The CDR3 has 15 residues. The V gene's germline CDR1 is MNHEY and CDR2 SMNVEV (reference sequence).

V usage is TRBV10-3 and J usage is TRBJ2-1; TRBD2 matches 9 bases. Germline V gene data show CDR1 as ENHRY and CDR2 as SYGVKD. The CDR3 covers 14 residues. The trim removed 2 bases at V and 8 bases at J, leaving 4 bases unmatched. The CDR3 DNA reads TGTGCCATCAGTGAGGCGGGGGGGCTTGATGAGCAGTTCTTC. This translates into CAISEAGGLDEQFF.

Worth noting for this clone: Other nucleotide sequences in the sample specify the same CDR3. CDR3 protein: CASRQGRDGYTF. The CDR3 DNA follows: TGTGCCAGCAGACAGGGGCGGGATGGCTACACCTTC. The chain carries TRBV2 and TRBJ1-2, with 7 bases that match TRBD1. Germline CDR1 SNHLY, CDR2 FYNNEI. This CDR3 has 12 residues. V dropped 6 bases and J dropped 6; count of bases not matched to a gene: 4.

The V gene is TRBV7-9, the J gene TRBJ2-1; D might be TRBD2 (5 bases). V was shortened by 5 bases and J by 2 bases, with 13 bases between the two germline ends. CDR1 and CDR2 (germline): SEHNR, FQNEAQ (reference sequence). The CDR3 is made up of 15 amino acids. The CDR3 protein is CASSGVGVTYNEQFF. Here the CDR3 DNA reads TGTGCCAGCAGCGGAGTGGGAGTCACCTACAATGAGCAGTTCTTC.

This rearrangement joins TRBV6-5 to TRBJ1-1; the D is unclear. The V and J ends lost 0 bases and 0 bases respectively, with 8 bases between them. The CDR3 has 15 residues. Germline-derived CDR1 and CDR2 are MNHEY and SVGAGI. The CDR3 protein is CASSYSKQLNTEAFF. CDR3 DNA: TGTGCCAGCAGTTACTCGAAACAGCTGAACACTGAAGCTTTCTTT.

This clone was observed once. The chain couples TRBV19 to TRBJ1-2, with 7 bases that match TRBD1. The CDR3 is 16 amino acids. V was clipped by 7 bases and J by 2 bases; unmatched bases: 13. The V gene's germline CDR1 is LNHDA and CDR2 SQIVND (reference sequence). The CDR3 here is CASTRTTGALNYGYTF. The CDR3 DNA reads TGTGCCAGTACCCGAACCACAGGGGCACTAAACTATGGCTACACCTTC.

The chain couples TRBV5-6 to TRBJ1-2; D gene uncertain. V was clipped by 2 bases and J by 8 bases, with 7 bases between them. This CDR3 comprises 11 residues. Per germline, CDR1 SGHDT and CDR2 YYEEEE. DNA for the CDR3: TGTGCCAGCAGCTTAATCGGGGGCTACACCTTC. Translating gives CASSLIGGYTF.

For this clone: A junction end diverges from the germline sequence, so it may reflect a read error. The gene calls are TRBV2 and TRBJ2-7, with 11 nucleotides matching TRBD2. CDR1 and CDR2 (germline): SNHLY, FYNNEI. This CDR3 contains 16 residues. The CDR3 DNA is TGTGCCAGCAGAGAAGGGACTAGCGGCAGCTCCTACGAGCAGTACTTC. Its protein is CASREGTSGSSYEQYF.

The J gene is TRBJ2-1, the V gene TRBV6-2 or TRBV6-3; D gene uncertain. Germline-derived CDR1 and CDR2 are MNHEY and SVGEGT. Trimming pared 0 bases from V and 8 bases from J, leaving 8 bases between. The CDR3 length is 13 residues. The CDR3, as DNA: TGTGCCAGCAGTTACTCGAAACTCTATGAGCAGTTCTTC. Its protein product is CASSYSKLYEQFF.

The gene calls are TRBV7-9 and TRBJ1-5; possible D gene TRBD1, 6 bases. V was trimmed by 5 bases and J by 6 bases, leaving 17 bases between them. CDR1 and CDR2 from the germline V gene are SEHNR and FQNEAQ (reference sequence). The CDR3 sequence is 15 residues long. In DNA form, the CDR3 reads TGTGCCAGCAGCAAAGGAGATTCAGGGGCTCAGCCCCAGCATTTT. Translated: CASSKGDSGAQPQHF.

The CDR3 protein is CASTPGQQYYGYTF. CDR3 nucleotide sequence: TGTGCCAGCACGCCGGGACAGCAATACTATGGCTACACCTTC. The chain links TRBV2 to TRBJ1-2, with 7 bases that match TRBD1. The junction had 8 bases not matched to a gene; V was cut back by 7 bases and J by 3 bases. Germline V gene sequence: CDR1 SNHLY, CDR2 FYNNEI. The CDR3 runs to 14 residues.

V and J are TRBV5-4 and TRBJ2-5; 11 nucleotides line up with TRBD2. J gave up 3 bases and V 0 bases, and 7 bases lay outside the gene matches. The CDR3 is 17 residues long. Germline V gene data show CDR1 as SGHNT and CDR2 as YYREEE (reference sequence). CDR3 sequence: CASSLGGTSGTKETQYF. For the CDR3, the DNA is TGTGCCAGCAGCTTGGGAGGGACTAGCGGAACTAAAGAGACCCAGTACTTC.

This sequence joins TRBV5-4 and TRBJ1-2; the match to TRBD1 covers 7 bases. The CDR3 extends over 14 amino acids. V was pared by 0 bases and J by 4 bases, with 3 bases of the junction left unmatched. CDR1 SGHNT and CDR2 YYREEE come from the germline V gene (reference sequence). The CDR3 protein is CASSLDGTVYGYTF. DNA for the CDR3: TGTGCCAGCAGCTTGGACGGGACAGTCTATGGCTACACCTTC.

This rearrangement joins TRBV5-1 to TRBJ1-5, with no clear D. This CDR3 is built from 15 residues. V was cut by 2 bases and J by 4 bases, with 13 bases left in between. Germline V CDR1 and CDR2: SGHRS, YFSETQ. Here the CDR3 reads CASSLMGRTNQPQHF. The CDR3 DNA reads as TGCGCCAGCAGCTTAATGGGCAGAACAAATCAGCCCCAGCATTTT.

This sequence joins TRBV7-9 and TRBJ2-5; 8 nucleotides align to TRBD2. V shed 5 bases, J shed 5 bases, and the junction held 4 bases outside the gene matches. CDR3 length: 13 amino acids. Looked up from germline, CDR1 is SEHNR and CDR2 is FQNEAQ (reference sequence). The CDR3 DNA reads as TGTGCCAGCAGCGGACTAGCTGTTGAGACCCAGTACTTC. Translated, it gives CASSGLAVETQYF.

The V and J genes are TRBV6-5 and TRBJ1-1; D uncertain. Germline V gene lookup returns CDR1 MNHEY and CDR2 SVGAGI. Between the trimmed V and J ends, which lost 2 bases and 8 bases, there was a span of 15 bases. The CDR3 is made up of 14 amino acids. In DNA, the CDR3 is TGTGCCAGCAGTTACGGTCGGGGAGACGGGGAAGCTTTCTTT. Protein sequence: CASSYGRGDGEAFF.

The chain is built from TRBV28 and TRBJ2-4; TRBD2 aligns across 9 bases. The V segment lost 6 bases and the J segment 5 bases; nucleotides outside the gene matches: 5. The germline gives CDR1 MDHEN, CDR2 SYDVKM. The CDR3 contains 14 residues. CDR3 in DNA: TGTGCCAGCAGCCATAGCGGGAGAGAAAACATTCAGTACTTC. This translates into CASSHSGRENIQYF. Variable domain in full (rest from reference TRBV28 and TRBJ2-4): DVKVTQSSRYLVKRTGEKVFLECVQDMDHENMFWYRQDPGLGLRLIYFSYDVKMKEKGDIPEGYSVSREKKERFSLILESASTNQTSMYLCASSHSGRENIQYFGAGTRLSVL.

The CDR3 bases are TGTGCCAGTAGTAACAGGGGTCTAACCGGGGAGCTGTTTTTT. Protein: CASSNRGLTGELFF. The chain employs TRBV19 and TRBJ2-2; 7 bases line up with TRBD1. From germline, CDR1 is LNHDA and CDR2 SQIVND (reference sequence). This CDR3 has 14 amino acids. V was clipped by 4 bases and J by 5 bases; unmatched bases: 4.

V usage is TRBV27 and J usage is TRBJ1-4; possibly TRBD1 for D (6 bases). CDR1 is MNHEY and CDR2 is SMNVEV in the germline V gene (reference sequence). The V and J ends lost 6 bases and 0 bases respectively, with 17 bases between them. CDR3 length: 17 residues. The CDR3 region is CASRLMTGTSTNEKLFF. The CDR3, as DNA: TGTGCCAGCAGGCTCATGACAGGAACCTCAACTAATGAAAAACTGTTTTTT.

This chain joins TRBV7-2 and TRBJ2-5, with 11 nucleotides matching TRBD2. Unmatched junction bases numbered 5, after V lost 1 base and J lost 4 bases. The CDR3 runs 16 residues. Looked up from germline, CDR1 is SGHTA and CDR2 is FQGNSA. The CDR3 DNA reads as TGTGCCAGCAGCTTAGGGTTAGCGGGGGGGCGAGAGACCCAGTACTTC. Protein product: CASSLGLAGGRETQYF.

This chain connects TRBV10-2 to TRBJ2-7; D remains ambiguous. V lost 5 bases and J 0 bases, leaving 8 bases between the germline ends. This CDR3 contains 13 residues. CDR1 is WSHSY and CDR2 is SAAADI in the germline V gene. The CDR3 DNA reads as TGCGCCAGCAGTCGTAGCAACTCCTACGAGCAGTACTTC. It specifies CASSRSNSYEQYF.

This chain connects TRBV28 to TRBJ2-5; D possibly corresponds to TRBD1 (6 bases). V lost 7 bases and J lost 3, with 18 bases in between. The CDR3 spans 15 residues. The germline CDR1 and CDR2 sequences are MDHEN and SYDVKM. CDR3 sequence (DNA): TGTGCCAGCATCAAGGGGTCTGCAGGGGAAGAGACCCAGTACTTC. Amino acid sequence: CASIKGSAGEETQYF. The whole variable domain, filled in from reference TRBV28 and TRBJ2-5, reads DVKVTQSSRYLVKRTGEKVFLECVQDMDHENMFWYRQDPGLGLRLIYFSYDVKMKEKGDIPEGYSVSREKKERFSLILESASTNQTSMYLCASIKGSAGEETQYFGPGTRLLVL.